This T cell receptor (beta chain) was captured by sequencing in a study of T cell responses to AZD1222 COVID-19 vaccine. Study outcomes and limitations: Spike-wide coverage was observed for vaccine-associated CD4 TCRs, with dominant responses at 160-218 and 743-854. White British donors predominated, females outnumbered males, and clonal diversity was possibly underestimated. Repertoire samples came only from after the peak T cell response.

In the case of this clone: The target antigen is unknown.

TCRdb's table, derived via immunoSEQ multiplex PCR, lists solely in-frame clones and lacks some. Of some 170,000 clones detected, 85% to 95% appear once; the ten largest clones hold more than 0.85%. This sequence originates from an adult who received the MenACWY meningococcal vaccine as a control. The input for sequencing was peripheral blood, taken 28 days after the second dose of the MenACWY control vaccine.

CDR3 DNA sequence: TGCGCCAGCAGTTCCGGGACAGGGGATGCAAACACCATATATTTT. As protein: CASSSGTGDANTIYF. V is TRBV5-1 and J is TRBJ1-3, with 10 nucleotides matching TRBD1. V gave up 5 bases and J gave up 6 bases; unmatched junction bases: 8. The CDR3 loop spans 15 amino acids. Germline CDR1 is SGHRS and CDR2 is YFSETQ.